This passage covers 21 T cell receptor beta chains from one sample sequenced in a study of OX40 agonist ivuxolimab in advanced cancers. Sequencing was performed with immunoSEQ multiplex PCR; in TCRdb, only in-frame clones are kept and a portion is missing. The repertoire holds 36,000 or so clones, with about 80% as singletons. This specimen consisted of CD4+ or CD8+ T cells sorted from blood, obtained in a trial of the OX40 agonist ivuxolimab. Source of these receptors: an adult with an advanced solid tumor such as melanoma, head and neck, liver or kidney cancer.

The chain carries TRBV7-6 and TRBJ1-3; 7 bases line up with TRBD1. With 4 bases clipped from V and 3 bases from J, the junction kept 3 bases outside the gene matches. The CDR3 is 14 residues long. Germline V gives CDR1 SGHVS, CDR2 FNYEAQ. Here the CDR3 DNA reads TGTGCCAGCAGCTCAACAGGGGATGGAAACACCATATATTTT. The encoded protein is CASSSTGDGNTIYF. Combining the CDR3 with reference TRBV7-6 and TRBJ1-3 gives the whole variable domain GAGVSQSPRYKVTKRGQDVALRCDPISGHVSLYWYRQALGQGPEFLTYFNYEAQQDKSGLPNDRFSAERPEGSISTLTIQRTEQRDSAMYRCASSSTGDGNTIYFGEGSWLTVV.

The V call is TRBV28, the J call TRBJ1-1; perhaps TRBD1 as D (5 bases). The germline V gene encodes CDR1 MDHEN and CDR2 SYDVKM. The V and J ends lost 4 bases and 1 base respectively, with 7 bases between them. The CDR3 contains 13 residues. CDR3 loop: CASSSQGNTEAFF. CDR3 coding DNA: TGTGCCAGCAGTTCCCAGGGGAACACTGAAGCTTTCTTT.

The chain links TRBV7-9 to TRBJ2-3; D not resolved. Germline-derived CDR1 and CDR2 are SEHNR and FQNEAQ (reference sequence). The ends were cut back, 4 bases at V and 0 bases at J, with 8 bases in the middle. This CDR3 is 14 amino acids long. Here the CDR3 reads CASSYPASTDTQYF. The CDR3, as DNA: TGTGCCAGCAGCTATCCGGCAAGCACAGATACGCAGTATTTT.

The CDR3 region is CASSQTGRATEAFF. The DNA for the CDR3 is TGTGCCAGCAGCCAGACAGGTCGGGCCACTGAAGCTTTCTTT. The V call is TRBV5-5, the J call TRBJ1-1; D is possibly TRBD1 (6 bases). Germline CDR1 reads SGHKS; CDR2 reads YYEKEE (reference sequence). V lost 4 bases and J lost 4, with 14 bases in between. The CDR3 extends over 14 amino acids. The variable domain in full, completed from reference TRBV5-5 and TRBJ1-1, reads DAGVTQSPTHLIKTRGQQVTLRCSPISGHKSVSWYQQVLGQGPQFIFQYYEKEERGRGNFPDRFSARQFPNYSSELNVNALLLGDSALYLCASSQTGRATEAFFGQGTRLTVV.

The chain recombines TRBV5-1 with TRBJ2-5; maybe TRBD2 (5 bases). The DNA end is more similar to TRBJ2-7, so the J call may be wrong. This CDR3 spans 15 amino acids. Germline V gene lookup returns CDR1 SGHRS and CDR2 YFSETQ. CDR3: CASSLAGGGGYEQYF. The CDR3 nucleotides read TGCGCCAGCAGCTTGGCCGGAGGAGGAGGCTACGAGCAGTACTTC.

The chain links TRBV2 to TRBJ2-5; D possibly corresponds to TRBD2 (5 bases). The CDR3 has 16 amino acids. Germline CDR1 SNHLY, CDR2 FYNNEI. V was clipped by 5 bases and J by 7 bases, with 23 bases between them. The CDR3 nucleotides are TGTGCCAGCAGTTTTAGCGTTGCGAATCGAAAAGGGACCCAGTACTTC. It yields the protein CASSFSVANRKGTQYF.

This chain connects TRBV27 to TRBJ1-2; D perhaps matches TRBD1 (6 bases). The germline CDR1 and CDR2 sequences are MNHEY and SMNVEV (reference sequence). The CDR3 consists of 15 residues. V was trimmed by 2 bases and J by 5 bases, leaving 15 bases between them. The CDR3: CASSLPPGARYGYTF. Written as DNA, the CDR3 is TGTGCCAGCAGTTTACCCCCGGGGGCTCGTTATGGCTACACCTTC.

V and J are TRBV5-6 and TRBJ2-7; D uncertain. The V gene's germline CDR1 is SGHDT and CDR2 YYEEEE. The CDR3 sequence is 11 residues long. Between the trimmed V and J ends, which lost 0 bases and 3 bases, there was a span of 1 base. CDR3 nucleotides: TGTGCCAGCAGCTTGGGCTACGAGCAGTACTTC. It is translated as CASSLGYEQYF. The variable domain in full, completed from reference TRBV5-6 and TRBJ2-7, reads DAGVTQSPTHLIKTRGQQVTLRCSPKSGHDTVSWYQQALGQGPQFIFQYYEEEERQRGNFPDRFSGHQFPNYSSELNVNALLLGDSALYLCASSLGYEQYFGPGTRLTVT.

The rearrangement links TRBV28 to TRBJ1-4, with a tentative D call TRBD1 (6 bases). V was pared by 4 bases and J by 8 bases, with 14 bases between. Looked up from germline, CDR1 is MDHEN and CDR2 is SYDVKM. This CDR3 region has 14 residues. CDR3: CASSSEGHQEKLFF. Written as DNA, the CDR3 is TGTGCCAGCAGTTCAGAGGGACACCAAGAAAAACTGTTTTTT.

The V and J genes are TRBV5-1 and TRBJ2-7; no definite D call. The CDR3 contains 12 residues. Germline V gene data show CDR1 as SGHRS and CDR2 as YFSETQ. The V and J ends lost 0 bases and 3 bases respectively, with 4 bases between them. The CDR3 sequence: CASSLGYYEQYF. The DNA for the CDR3 is TGCGCCAGCAGCTTGGGGTACTACGAGCAGTACTTC.

This sequence joins TRBV15 and TRBJ2-1; 12 positions match TRBD2. Germline CDR1 reads LNHNV; CDR2 reads YYDKDF (reference sequence). The CDR3 consists of 19 residues. V lost 5 bases to trimming and J lost 5 bases; unmatched junction nucleotides: 16. In DNA, the CDR3 is TGTGCCACCAGCGTCCCTAGGACTAGCGGGGCGGAATTAAACAATGAGCAGTTCTTC. This gives the protein CATSVPRTSGAELNNEQFF.

The chain recombines TRBV2 with TRBJ2-1, with 8 nucleotides matching TRBD2. Losses at the gene ends were 6 bases for V and 0 bases for J; bases not matched to a gene: 4. The CDR3 covers 15 residues. Looked up from germline, CDR1 is SNHLY and CDR2 is FYNNEI. The CDR3 protein is CASRESGSSYNEQFF. The CDR3 DNA reads as TGTGCCAGCAGGGAGAGCGGGAGCTCCTACAATGAGCAGTTCTTC.

This chain joins TRBV4-2 and TRBJ2-7; D perhaps matches TRBD2 (7 bases). This CDR3 has 15 amino acids. V dropped 0 bases and J dropped 2 bases, with 11 bases sitting between them. Germline V gene lookup returns CDR1 LGHNA and CDR2 YNFKEQ. In nucleotides, the CDR3 is TGTGCCAGCAGCCAAGAAACGGGGGGCCCCTACGAGCAGTACTTC. Its translation: CASSQETGGPYEQYF.

The chain uses TRBV5-4 and TRBJ1-1; D possibly corresponds to TRBD1 (5 bases). With 2 bases removed from V and 7 bases from J, the gap between germline ends came to 15 bases. Germline V gene lookup returns CDR1 SGHNT and CDR2 YYREEE (reference sequence). The CDR3 runs 14 residues. The CDR3 nucleotides read TGTGCCAGCAGCTTAGACACAGGACTGGTTGAAGCTTTCTTT. This gives the protein CASSLDTGLVEAFF.

The chain has TRBV6-5 and TRBJ2-7, with D maybe TRBD2 (6 bases). This CDR3 spans 14 amino acids. In germline, CDR1 is MNHEY, CDR2 SVGAGI. V dropped 1 base and J dropped 3 bases, with 10 bases sitting between them. CDR3 in DNA: TGTGCCAGCAGTTACTTCTCCGGGAGCTACGAGCAGTACTTC. The encoded protein is CASSYFSGSYEQYF.

The rearrangement links TRBV28 to TRBJ1-2, with D possibly being TRBD1 (5 bases). V lost 3 bases, J lost 4 bases, and 12 bases lay in between. The CDR3 is made up of 14 amino acids. CDR1 and CDR2 (germline): MDHEN, SYDVKM. CDR3 sequence: CASSFGRQGYGYTF. CDR3 DNA sequence: TGTGCCAGCAGTTTCGGTCGGCAGGGCTATGGCTACACCTTC.

This clone turned up a few times. The rearrangement joins TRBV9 to TRBJ2-3; 9 positions match TRBD2. The germline V gene encodes CDR1 SGDLS and CDR2 YYNGEE. The CDR3 length is 16 residues. J lost 3 bases, V lost 0 bases, and 5 bases had no gene match. DNA of the CDR3: TGTGCCAGCAGCGTAGGAGTAGCGGGAGTAACAGATACGCAGTATTTT. This codes for CASSVGVAGVTDTQYF.

Only a few counts were recorded for this clone. The V and J genes are TRBV27 and TRBJ2-7, with a weak D call TRBD2 (7 bases). Trimming took 6 bases from V and 3 from J, leaving 21 bases between them. This CDR3 has 16 amino acids. Germline assignment: CDR1 MNHEY and CDR2 SMNVEV (reference sequence). This chain's CDR3 is CASRGYGEGVYYEQYF. CDR3 DNA: TGTGCCAGCAGAGGGTACGGGGAGGGGGTGTACTACGAGCAGTACTTC.

The chain is built from TRBV29-1 and TRBJ1-1, with unresolved D. Trimming took off 2 bases at V and 10 bases at J, with 17 bases between the two ends. Germline values: CDR1 SQVTM, CDR2 ANQGSEA. The CDR3 consists of 13 residues. CDR3 nucleotide sequence: TGCAGCGTTGAATCGCTGACCTCAGGAGGAGCTTTCTTT. Translated, it gives CSVESLTSGGAFF.

The CDR3 reads CASSEGVAQETQYF. CDR3 nucleotides: TGTGCCAGCAGTGAAGGGGTGGCGCAAGAGACCCAGTACTTC. The chain carries TRBV2 and TRBJ2-5; no firm D call. Trimming pared 1 base from V and 2 bases from J, leaving 8 bases between. From germline, CDR1 is SNHLY and CDR2 FYNNEI. The CDR3 extends over 14 amino acids.

CDR3 nucleotide sequence: TGTGCCAGCAGCCGACTACAGGTGTCCACAGATACGCAGTATTTT. Translated, it gives CASSRLQVSTDTQYF. V gene TRBV6-5 combines with J gene TRBJ2-3; TRBD1 or TRBD2 may be the D gene (5 bases each). The V gene's germline CDR1 is MNHEY and CDR2 SVGAGI. The CDR3 covers 15 residues. V lost 6 bases and J lost 2, with 15 bases in between.